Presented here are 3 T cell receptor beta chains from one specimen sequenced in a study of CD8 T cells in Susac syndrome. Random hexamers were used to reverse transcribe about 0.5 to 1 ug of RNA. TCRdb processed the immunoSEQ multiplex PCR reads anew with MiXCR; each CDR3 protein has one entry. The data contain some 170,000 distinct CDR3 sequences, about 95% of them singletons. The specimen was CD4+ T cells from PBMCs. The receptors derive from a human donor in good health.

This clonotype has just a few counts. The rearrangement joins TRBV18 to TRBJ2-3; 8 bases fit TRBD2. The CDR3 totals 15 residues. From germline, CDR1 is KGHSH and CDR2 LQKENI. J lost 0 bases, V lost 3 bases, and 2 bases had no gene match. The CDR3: CASSPSGTSTDTQYF. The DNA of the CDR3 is TGTGCCAGCTCACCTAGCGGGACTAGCACAGATACGCAGTATTTT.

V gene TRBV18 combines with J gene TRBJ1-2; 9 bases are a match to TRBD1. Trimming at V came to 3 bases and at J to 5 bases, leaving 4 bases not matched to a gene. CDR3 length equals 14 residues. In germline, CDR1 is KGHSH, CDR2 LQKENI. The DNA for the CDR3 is TGTGCCAGCTCACCGGGACAGGGAGAATATGGCTACACCTTC. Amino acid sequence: CASSPGQGEYGYTF.

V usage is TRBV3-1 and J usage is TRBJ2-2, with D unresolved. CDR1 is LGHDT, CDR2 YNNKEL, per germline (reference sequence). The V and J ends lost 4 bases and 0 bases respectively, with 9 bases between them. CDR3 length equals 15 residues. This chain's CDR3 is CASSPRPSNTGELFF. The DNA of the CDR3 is TGTGCCAGCAGCCCGCGGCCTTCGAACACCGGGGAGCTGTTTTTT. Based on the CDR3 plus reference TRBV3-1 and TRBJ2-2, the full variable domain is DTAVSQTPKYLVTQMGNDKSIKCEQNLGHDTMYWYKQDSKKFLKIMFSYNNKELIINETVPNRFSPKSPDKAHLNLHINSLELGDSAVYFCASSPRPSNTGELFFGEGSRLTVL.